These 21 T cell receptor beta chains originate from one sample sequenced in a study of Ad26.COV2.S vaccination and SARS-CoV-2 variants. Indicated treatment: some 20 received Ad26.COV2.S at low or high dose, single or two shots; 5 received placebo; per-sample allocation not given. The samples date from day 63 after the first vaccine or placebo injection. Sequencing was performed with immunoSEQ multiplex PCR; in TCRdb, only in-frame clones are kept and a portion is missing. The data contain about 420,000 clones, roughly 88% of them singletons. This sample comprised peripheral blood, obtained in a trial of Ad26.COV2.S vaccine versus placebo. These receptors all come from a person between 18 and 59 years old who received the Ad26.COV2.S COVID-19 vaccine or a placebo.

This chain connects TRBV5-1 to TRBJ2-5; 15 positions agree with TRBD2. After removal of 3 bases from V and 4 bases from J, the junction contained 7 bases not matched to a gene. The CDR3 runs 17 residues. Germline CDR1 reads SGHRS; CDR2 reads YFSETQ. The CDR3 spells CASSYGTSGGNGETQYF. The CDR3 nucleotides read TGCGCCAGCAGCTATGGGACTAGCGGGGGGAATGGAGAGACCCAGTACTTC.

In DNA, the CDR3 is TGTGCCAGCAGCTTAGGACAGGGGGTCACCGGGGAGCTGTTTTTT. Its protein is CASSLGQGVTGELFF. The chain has TRBV11-2 and TRBJ2-2, with 9 bases fitting TRBD1. The CDR3 runs to 15 residues. Looked up from germline, CDR1 is SGHAT and CDR2 is FQNNGV. Unmatched junction bases numbered 1, after V lost 1 base and J lost 4 bases.

This clone was seen only a few times. The chain employs TRBV21-1 and TRBJ1-5; the D call TRBD1 from the table was never checked on the DNA. TRBV21-1 is recorded as a pseudogene. The CDR3 runs 16 residues. CDR3 bases: TGTGCCAGCAGCAAAATCGACAGGGATACCAATCAGCCCCAGCATTTT. Amino acids: CASSKIDRDTNQPQHF.

The chain uses TRBV18 and TRBJ2-5, with 8 bases matching TRBD1. Per germline, CDR1 KGHSH and CDR2 LQKENI. After removal of 5 bases from V and 4 bases from J, the junction contained 6 bases not matched to a gene. This CDR3 is 14 amino acids long. CDR3 loop: CASSSPQGAETQYF. The CDR3 DNA sequence: TGTGCCAGCTCATCGCCTCAGGGGGCAGAGACCCAGTACTTC.

V and J are TRBV28 and TRBJ2-1, with D hard to call. Deletions cut 2 bases from V and 1 base from J, with 6 bases between. The CDR3 is 14 amino acids. The V gene's germline CDR1 is MDHEN and CDR2 SYDVKM. CDR3 protein: CASSLRDSYNEQFF. Here the CDR3 DNA reads TGTGCCAGCAGTTTAAGAGATTCCTACAATGAGCAGTTCTTC.

V usage is TRBV6-6 and J usage is TRBJ1-2; 7 bases map to TRBD1. CDR1 and CDR2 (germline): MNHNY, SVGAGI (reference sequence). There are 15 residues in the CDR3. The trim removed 6 bases at V and 8 bases at J, leaving 15 bases unmatched. CDR3 amino acids: CASSFPGQAREGYTF. The CDR3 DNA reads as TGTGCCAGCAGCTTTCCCGGACAGGCAAGGGAGGGCTACACCTTC.

The chain combines TRBV20-1 with TRBJ2-7; D is perhaps TRBD1 (6 bases). The germline CDR1 and CDR2 sequences are DFQATT and SNEGSKA (reference sequence). This CDR3 contains 11 residues. Trimming took 2 bases from V and 7 from J, leaving 9 bases between them. CDR3 sequence: CSARRQGEQYF. CDR3 DNA: TGCAGTGCTAGACGCCAGGGGGAGCAGTACTTC.

This chain connects TRBV9 to TRBJ2-1; 11 bases agree with TRBD2. V dropped 4 bases and J dropped 4; count of bases not matched to a gene: 4. Germline V CDR1 and CDR2: SGDLS, YYNGEE. The CDR3 is made up of 15 amino acids. CDR3 bases: TGTGCCAGCAGCCATAGCGGGGGGGAATACAATGAGCAGTTCTTC. Residues: CASSHSGGEYNEQFF.

In nucleotides, the CDR3 is TGCGCCAGCAGCCAAGATAGGATGGCAGTTGAAGCTTTCTTT. This codes for CASSQDRMAVEAFF. The chain uses TRBV4-1 and TRBJ1-1; D is undetermined. V shed 0 bases and J shed 7 bases, with 12 bases lying between them. From germline, CDR1 is MGHRA and CDR2 YSYEKL. CDR3 length: 14 residues.

As regards this clone: One end of the junction fails to match germline, which may point to a read error. The V call is TRBV19, the J call TRBJ2-1; the match to TRBD1 covers 9 bases. Germline CDR1 is LNHDA and CDR2 is SQIVND (reference sequence). The CDR3 is made up of 17 amino acids. CDR3 protein: CAGSIGGQGWSHNEQFF. CDR3 nucleotides: TGTGCCGGTAGTATAGGGGGACAGGGTTGGTCTCACAATGAGCAGTTCTTC.

J is TRBJ1-2 and V is TRBV4-1; 9 nucleotides align to TRBD1. V lost 2 bases, J lost 4 bases, and 8 bases stayed unmatched. The germline V gene encodes CDR1 MGHRA and CDR2 YSYEKL. The CDR3 has 16 amino acids. The CDR3 sequence: CASSQPGGTGIYGYTF. As DNA, the CDR3 is TGCGCCAGCAGCCAACCGGGCGGGACAGGGATCTATGGCTACACCTTC.

The chain couples TRBV6-1 to TRBJ2-5; 10 positions match TRBD1. In germline, CDR1 is MNHNS, CDR2 SASEGT. The trim removed 3 bases at V and 1 base at J, leaving 5 bases unmatched. The CDR3 sequence is 16 residues long. The CDR3 coding sequence is TGTGCCAGCAGTGACCGGGACAGGGGTCTCCAAGAGACCCAGTACTTC. It encodes CASSDRDRGLQETQYF.

V and J are TRBV20-1 and TRBJ2-3; D unclear. CDR3 length: 10 residues. Germline CDR1 reads DFQATT; CDR2 reads SNEGSKA (reference sequence). V was trimmed by 6 bases and J by 4 bases, leaving 5 bases between them. CDR3 in amino acids: CSAKPDTQYF. CDR3 nucleotides: TGCAGTGCCAAGCCAGATACGCAGTATTTT.

V usage is TRBV7-2 and J usage is TRBJ2-3; perhaps D is TRBD1 or TRBD2 (6 bases each). The CDR3 is 16 residues long. V lost 5 bases and J lost 3, with 18 bases in between. CDR1 is SGHTA and CDR2 is FQGNSA in the germline V gene. In nucleotides, the CDR3 is TGTGCCAGCAGCCCTGGGGACGGGGGCGTAACAGATACGCAGTATTTT. Its translation: CASSPGDGGVTDTQYF.

This clone was picked up one time. This rearrangement joins TRBV5-1 to TRBJ2-7; D call uncertain. CDR3 length equals 16 residues. V lost 1 base to trimming and J lost 2 bases, with 16 bases between them. CDR1 and CDR2 from the germline V gene are SGHRS and YFSETQ. CDR3 nucleotides: TGCGCCAGCAGCTTGCTGCACGGGCCATCTACCTACGAGCAGTACTTC. Protein sequence: CASSLLHGPSTYEQYF.

With respect to this clone: An end of the junction differs from the germline gene, which may be a read error. V and J are TRBV29-1 and TRBJ2-7; 10 positions match TRBD1. The CDR3 consists of 12 residues. Germline loops: CDR1 SQVTM, CDR2 ANQGSEA. CDR3 protein: CSAERTGGEQYF. CDR3 in DNA: TGCAGCGCTGAACGGACAGGGGGTGAGCAGTACTTC.

The rearrangement links TRBV28 to TRBJ1-5, with D tentatively TRBD1 (6 bases). The CDR3 loop spans 15 amino acids. Looked up from germline, CDR1 is MDHEN and CDR2 is SYDVKM. V shed 2 bases and J shed 6 bases, with 14 bases lying between them. The CDR3 bases are TGTGCCAGCAGTTTAAGCAGAACAGGGCCTCAGCCCCAGCATTTT. Residues: CASSLSRTGPQPQHF.

The chain links TRBV29-1 to TRBJ1-3; D is ambiguous. From germline, CDR1 is SQVTM and CDR2 ANQGSEA. This CDR3 contains 12 residues. Trimming took off 6 bases at V and 7 bases at J, with 13 bases between the two ends. The CDR3 spells CSVEAGGNTIYF. The CDR3 bases are TGCAGCGTAGAGGCAGGAGGGAACACCATATATTTT.

This clone occurred a few times. The CDR3 bases are TGTGCCAGCGGCGGCCTGGAGGAGCCCCAGCATTTT. Protein: CASGGLEEPQHF. The chain recombines TRBV7-8 with TRBJ1-5; unclear D gene. Trimming removed 8 bases at V and 8 bases at J, with 13 bases between. CDR3 length: 12 residues. CDR1 is SGHVS, CDR2 FQNEAQ, per germline.

V usage is TRBV6-4 and J usage is TRBJ1-5; 7 nucleotides line up with TRBD1. Germline loops: CDR1 MRHNA, CDR2 SNTAGT. CDR3 length: 15 residues. The V and J ends lost 6 bases and 5 bases, in that order; junction bases with no gene match: 10. CDR3 protein: CASSPTGAGDQPQHF. CDR3 sequence (DNA): TGTGCCAGCAGCCCAACAGGGGCAGGGGATCAGCCCCAGCATTTT.

The J gene is TRBJ2-3, the V gene TRBV5-1, with no clear D. This CDR3 contains 16 residues. CDR1 and CDR2 (germline): SGHRS, YFSETQ. V lost 1 base and J lost 2, with 14 bases in between. This chain's CDR3 is CASSLYGEPDTDTQYF. As DNA, the CDR3 is TGCGCCAGCAGCTTGTATGGGGAACCCGACACAGATACGCAGTATTTT.